These T cell receptor beta chains were read from a single sample in a study of CD8+CD57+ T cells in acquired aplastic anemia. TCRdb called the reads again in MiXCR, with one record for every CDR3 protein. The sample carries 150,000 to 200,000 distinct CDR3 sequences, 64% recorded once. The sample comprised sorted CD4+, CD8+, or CD8+CD57+ T cells (not recorded which) from PBMCs. All receptors come from a human donor with severe aplastic anemia or a healthy control (not recorded which). The CDR3 runs from the conserved cysteine through the conserved F or W. D genes are given only for firm matches. Rows give clone size only sometimes, using once, few, many, or a class for an expanded clone.

TRBV7-6,TRBJ2-5,TRBD2,-,CASSLSLAGTETQYF,TGTGCCAGCAGCTTATCGCTAGCGGGGACAGAGACCCAGTACTTC
TRBV7-9,TRBJ1-6,TRBD1,-,CASSSAGTGQHSPLHF,TGTGCCAGCAGCTCCGCCGGGACAGGCCAGCATTCACCCCTCCACTTT
TRBV20-1,TRBJ2-7,TRBD1,many,CSARLLQGGDYEQYF,TGCAGTGCTCGCCTTTTACAGGGGGGTGACTACGAGCAGTACTTC
TRBV14,TRBJ2-3,-,-,CASSQFGGTQYF,TGTGCCAGCAGCCAATTCGGGGGTACGCAGTATTTT
TRBV15,TRBJ1-3,-,many,CATSRGVSGNTIYF,TGTGCCACCAGCAGAGGGGTCTCTGGAAACACCATATATTTT
TRBV19,TRBJ2-1,TRBD2,-,CASSIILAYYNEQFF,TGTGCCAGTAGTATCATACTAGCGTACTACAATGAGCAGTTCTTC
TRBV7-9,TRBJ1-1,-,-,CASNPRGWVNTEAFF,TGTGCCAGCAACCCTAGGGGGTGGGTGAACACTGAAGCTTTCTTT
TRBV15,TRBJ2-5,TRBD2,-,CATSRAGSGSPETQYF,TGTGCCACCAGCAGAGCAGGTAGCGGGAGCCCAGAGACCCAGTACTTC
TRBV2,TRBJ2-7,TRBD2,few,CASSGLAGYWGEQYF,TGTGCCAGCAGTGGGCTAGCGGGATATTGGGGCGAGCAGTACTTC
TRBV7-8,TRBJ1-1,-,-,CASSLISGPNTEAFF,TGTGCCAGCAGCTTAATCTCGGGACCGAACACTGAAGCTTTCTTT
TRBV7-9,TRBJ1-5,TRBD1,once,CASSQGQDRRPQHF,TGTGCCAGCAGCCAGGGACAGGATCGCAGGCCCCAGCATTTT
TRBV7-8,TRBJ2-5,TRBD1,few,CASSLPLGQGAGETQYF,TGTGCCAGCAGCTTACCTCTCGGACAGGGGGCGGGGGAGACCCAGTACTTC
TRBV7-8,TRBJ2-3,TRBD2,-,CASSLTSGVTDTQYF,TGTGCCAGCAGCTTGACTAGCGGGGTCACAGATACGCAGTATTTT
TRBV2,TRBJ2-7,-,-,CASILRGRGYEQYF,TGTGCCAGTATTCTCCGGGGTCGGGGCTACGAGCAGTACTTC
TRBV2,TRBJ2-3,TRBD2,-,CASRREGPDTQYF,TGTGCCAGCAGGCGGGAGGGCCCAGATACGCAGTATTTT
TRBV29-1,TRBJ1-5,-,-,CSVRLDLDQPQHF,TGCAGCGTGCGACTGGATCTAGATCAGCCCCAGCATTTT
TRBV6-5,TRBJ2-7,TRBD1,-,CASTTGGAYEQYF,TGTGCCAGTACGACAGGGGGCGCCTACGAGCAGTACTTC
TRBV24-1,TRBJ2-1,-,-,CATSDATPGYNEQFF,TGTGCCACCAGTGACGCAACCCCGGGCTACAATGAGCAGTTCTTC
TRBV7-2,TRBJ2-7,-,-,CASSPGDREQYF,TGTGCCAGCAGCCCCGGGGACCGGGAGCAGTACTTC
TRBV14,TRBJ2-7,-,-,CASSQGQENYEQYF,TGTGCCAGCAGCCAAGGACAGGAAAACTACGAGCAGTACTTC
TRBV14,TRBJ1-2,-,many,CASSPRDRLLEKDGYTF,-
TRBV20-1,TRBJ2-3,TRBD2,-,CSARAAELAGKGDTQYF,TGCAGTGCTAGAGCGGCCGAACTAGCGGGGAAGGGGGATACGCAGTATTTT
TRBV5-1,TRBJ2-2,TRBD2,-,CASSLGRLAGGPGTGELFF,TGCGCCAGCAGCTTGGGTCGACTAGCGGGAGGGCCTGGCACCGGGGAGCTGTTTTTT
TRBV25-1,TRBJ2-7,TRBD1,-,CAPDVRTGGSYEQYF,TGTGCTCCTGACGTGAGGACAGGGGGGTCCTACGAGCAGTACTTC
TRBV15,TRBJ2-7,TRBD1,many,CATSRRQGYNEQYF,TGTGCCACTTCACGTCGACAGGGTTATAACGAGCAGTACTTC
TRBV20-1,TRBJ1-6,-,-,CSSLTSYNSPLHF,TGCAGTTCACTAACCTCCTATAATTCACCCCTCCACTTT
TRBV13,TRBJ2-5,-,many,CASSSRGAGAEETQYF,TGTGCCAGCAGCTCTCGAGGGGCGGGGGCCGAAGAGACCCAGTACTTC
TRBV19,TRBJ1-1,-,-,CASSIRSGGQNTEAFF,TGTGCCAGTAGTATAAGGAGCGGGGGACAGAACACTGAAGCTTTCTTT
TRBV7-9,TRBJ2-7,-,-,CASSSNQVSYEQYF,TGTGCCAGCAGCTCAAATCAGGTTTCCTACGAGCAGTACTTC
TRBV5-5,TRBJ2-7,TRBD2,many,CASSHLADEQYF,TGTGCCAGCAGCCATCTAGCGGACGAGCAGTACTTC
TRBV19,TRBJ2-1,-,-,CASSNLQSYNEQFF,TGTGCCAGTAGTAATCTACAGTCCTACAATGAGCAGTTCTTC
TRBV7-9,TRBJ1-1,-,once,CASSLPGSVNTEAFF,TGTGCCAGCAGCTTACCCGGGTCGGTGAACACTGAAGCTTTCTTT
TRBV9,TRBJ2-3,-,many,CASSVPADTQYF,TGTGCCAGCAGCGTACCAGCAGATACGCAGTATTTT
TRBV7-2,TRBJ2-5,-,-,CASSLGAGTETQYF,TGTGCCAGCAGCTTGGGAGCCGGGACGGAGACCCAGTACTTC
TRBV7-6,TRBJ1-4,-,-,CAGSYQAGVANEKLFF,TGTGCCGGCAGCTACCAGGCTGGAGTAGCTAATGAAAAACTGTTTTTT
TRBV20-1,TRBJ2-7,-,-,CSASPSNYGQYF,TGCAGTGCTAGCCCCAGTAACTACGGGCAGTACTTC
TRBV7-3,TRBJ2-5,-,few,CASSGSETQYF,TGTGCCAGCAGCGGTAGCGAGACCCAGTACTTC
TRBV2,TRBJ1-2,-,many,CASSDRTRGVYGYTF,TGTGCCAGCAGCGATAGGACCCGGGGAGTCTATGGCTACACCTTC
TRBV20-1,TRBJ2-7,TRBD1,-,CSANPGQGADEQYF,TGCAGTGCTAATCCGGGACAGGGGGCCGACGAGCAGTACTTC
TRBV14,TRBJ2-3,-,many,CASSQYRGFDTQYF,TGTGCCAGCAGCCAGTATCGAGGATTTGATACGCAGTATTTT
TRBV4-3,TRBJ2-7,TRBD1,-,CASSYGQGHYEQYF,TGCGCCAGCAGCTACGGACAGGGCCACTACGAGCAGTACTTC
TRBV14,TRBJ1-4,-,-,CASSQGVSEKLFF,TGTGCCAGCAGCCAGGGGGTTAGTGAAAAACTGTTTTTT
TRBV5-4,TRBJ1-6,TRBD1,-,CASRVQGVRSPLHF,TGTGCCAGCAGGGTACAGGGGGTGAGGTCACCCCTCCACTTT
TRBV7-8,TRBJ2-5,-,-,CASSFRTNQETQYF,TGTGCCAGCAGCTTTAGGACAAACCAAGAGACCCAGTACTTC
TRBV24-1,TRBJ2-7,TRBD1,-,CAIGTGEDEQYF,TGTGCCATCGGGACAGGGGAGGACGAGCAGTACTTC
TRBV13,TRBJ2-2,-,many,CASSLLRNTGELFF,TGTGCCAGCAGCTTATTAAGAAACACCGGGGAGCTGTTTTTT
TRBV5-5,TRBJ1-2,-,-,CASSLEQEASKNGYAF,TGTGCCAGCAGCTTAGAGCAGGAGGCGTCCAAAAATGGCTACGCCTTC
TRBV10-3,TRBJ2-3,-,once,CAISESLETQYF,TGTGCCATCAGTGAGTCGCTGGAGACGCAGTATTTT
TRBV10-3,TRBJ2-1,-,few,CAISEVFSGTYEQFF,TGTGCCATCAGTGAGGTATTTAGCGGTACCTATGAGCAGTTCTTC
TRBV7-6,TRBJ1-5,-,-,CASSLASRSAGGNQPQHF,TGTGCCAGCAGCTTAGCCTCTAGAAGTGCAGGGGGCAATCAGCCCCAGCATTTT
TRBV10-3,TRBJ1-2,TRBD1,-,CAIADFDRANGYTF,TGTGCCATCGCGGATTTCGACAGGGCGAATGGCTACACCTTC